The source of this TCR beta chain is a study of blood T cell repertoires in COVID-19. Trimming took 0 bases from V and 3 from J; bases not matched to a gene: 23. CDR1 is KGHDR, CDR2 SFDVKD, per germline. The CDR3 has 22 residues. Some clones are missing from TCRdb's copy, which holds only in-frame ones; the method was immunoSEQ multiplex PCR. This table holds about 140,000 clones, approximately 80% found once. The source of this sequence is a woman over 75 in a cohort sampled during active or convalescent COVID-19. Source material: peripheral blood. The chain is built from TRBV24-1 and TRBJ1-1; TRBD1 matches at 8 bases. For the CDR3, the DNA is TGTGCCACCAGTGATTTGAGGGCACCGGACAGGGAAGACAAAAAAAGGGACACTGAAGCTTTCTTT. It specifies CATSDLRAPDREDKKRDTEAFF.